The 13 T cell receptor beta chains given below trace back to one sample, sequenced in a study of shared clonotypes between healthy human individuals (TCRdb year 2020). Libraries were built with the immunoSEQ multiplex PCR assay. The immuneACCESS repertoire file appears here via TCRdb, limited to in-frame rearrangements. These files lack a portion of the clones; in checked studies, under half of the deficit traces to unresolved V genes, and the cause of the others is not known. For this sample the table gives about 330,000 clones, of which about 74% were detected only once. About a tenth of the sample lies in the top ten. Material for sequencing was memory CD4+ T cells sorted from blood. In light of the paper, this sample's cell subset or site label describes: CD45RA-negative fraction. The receptor source for this set is a man aged 25 to 45 in good health.

The count of this clone is one. The chain recombines TRBV10-1 with TRBJ2-2; D might be TRBD1 (5 bases). CDR1 and CDR2 (germline): WNHNN, SYGVQD (reference sequence). The V end lost 5 bases, the J end lost 0 bases, and 10 bases lay between the germline ends. The CDR3 is made up of 15 amino acids. Here the CDR3 reads CASSSGWTNTGELFF. The CDR3 DNA follows: TGCGCCAGCAGTTCAGGGTGGACGAACACCGGGGAGCTGTTTTTT.

The J gene is TRBJ2-1, the V gene TRBV6-6; no firm D call. CDR1 and CDR2 from the germline V gene are MNHNY and SVGAGI (reference sequence). This CDR3 comprises 12 residues. V lost 0 bases and J lost 7, with 4 bases in between. The CDR3 is CASSYSSNEQFF. The DNA for the CDR3 is TGTGCCAGCAGTTACTCTTCTAATGAGCAGTTCTTC.

V and J are TRBV7-1 and TRBJ1-5, with D maybe TRBD1 (5 bases). TRBV7-1 is identified as an open reading frame with a role that is uncertain. The CDR3 sequence is 15 residues long. V shed 4 bases and J shed 5 bases, with 15 bases lying between them. The CDR3 bases are TGTGCCAGCAGCTTAGAACGGGGCCTACATCAGCCCCAGCATTTT. It is translated as CASSLERGLHQPQHF.

This clone was seen only a few times. V is TRBV18 and J is TRBJ2-7; D unclear. Trimming pared 0 bases from V and 2 bases from J, leaving 11 bases between. The CDR3 extends over 15 amino acids. The V gene's germline CDR1 is KGHSH and CDR2 LQKENI. CDR3 sequence reads: CASSPPSAKTYEQYF. The CDR3 coding sequence is TGTGCCAGCTCACCACCGTCGGCCAAAACCTACGAGCAGTACTTC.

The chain recombines TRBV7-2 with TRBJ2-4, with D perhaps matching TRBD2 (6 bases). The CDR3 runs 16 residues. V was clipped by 5 bases and J by 8 bases, with 22 bases between them. Germline V gene sequence: CDR1 SGHTA, CDR2 FQGNSA. CDR3 sequence (DNA): TGTGCCAGCAGCCCTGACCGATTCGGGGGATCAGACATTCAGTACTTC. Protein sequence: CASSPDRFGGSDIQYF.

The J gene is TRBJ1-1, the V gene TRBV6-5; D is unclear. Trimming shortened V by 6 bases and J by 1 base, and 6 bases separated the two germline ends. This CDR3 spans 12 amino acids. Per germline, CDR1 MNHEY and CDR2 SVGAGI. CDR3 region: CASRRTNTEAFF. In DNA, the CDR3 is TGTGCCAGCAGACGAACGAACACTGAAGCTTTCTTT.

This chain connects TRBV5-1 to TRBJ2-7; TRBD1 agrees at 8 bases. CDR3 length: 19 amino acids. The V and J ends lost 3 bases and 4 bases, in that order; junction bases with no gene match: 21. Looked up from germline, CDR1 is SGHRS and CDR2 is YFSETQ. CDR3 residues: CASSYHSTGAKDLLYEQYF. As DNA, the CDR3 is TGCGCCAGCAGCTATCACTCGACAGGGGCAAAGGACCTTCTTTACGAGCAGTACTTC.

A single count supports this clone. The J gene is TRBJ1-2, the V gene TRBV10-2; no clear D gene. V shed 2 bases and J shed 8 bases, with 9 bases lying between them. The CDR3 covers 12 residues. Per the germline V gene, CDR1 is WSHSY and CDR2 is SAAADI. The CDR3 spells CASSERVQGYTF. In DNA form, the CDR3 reads TGCGCCAGCAGTGAGAGAGTGCAGGGCTACACCTTC.

This chain joins TRBV11-3 and TRBJ2-1; D ambiguous. Germline V gene lookup returns CDR1 SGHNT and CDR2 YENEEA. Deletions cut 3 bases from V and 8 bases from J, with 11 bases between. The length of the CDR3 is 13 residues. The DNA for the CDR3 is TGTGCCAGCAGCTTGCCCCCCGTACATGAGCAGTTCTTC. Protein sequence: CASSLPPVHEQFF.

The V and J genes are TRBV7-2 and TRBJ2-7; the D gene is possibly TRBD1 (5 bases). CDR1 is SGHTA, CDR2 FQGNSA, per germline. Trimming took 2 bases from V and 12 from J, leaving 17 bases between them. The length of the CDR3 is 13 residues. The CDR3 here is CASSLSREPPVYF. The CDR3 DNA is TGTGCCAGCAGCTTAAGCAGGGAACCGCCCGTGTACTTC.

The CDR3, as DNA: TGCGCCAGCAGCCAAGATACTCTCTTGGGAGATACGCAGTATTTT. Its translation is CASSQDTLLGDTQYF. The V and J genes are TRBV4-1 and TRBJ2-3; D remains unclear. CDR3 length: 15 residues. Germline CDR1 is MGHRA and CDR2 is YSYEKL. V was cut by 0 bases and J by 5 bases, with 12 bases left in between.

Details on this clone: The junction differs from germline at one of its ends, possibly a read error. The gene calls are TRBV11-2 and TRBJ1-1; 12 bases fit TRBD1. CDR3 size: 16 residues. CDR1 is SGHAT, CDR2 FQNNGV, per germline. This CDR3 reads CASRLGTGGRGAEAFF. The CDR3 region has the DNA TGTGCCAGCAGGTTAGGGACAGGGGGCAGAGGAGCTGAAGCTTTCTTT.

The chain joins TRBV18 to TRBJ2-1; perhaps D is TRBD1 or TRBD2 (5 bases each). This CDR3 is 18 amino acids long. With 3 bases removed from V and 2 bases from J, the gap between germline ends came to 20 bases. Germline CDR1 reads KGHSH; CDR2 reads LQKENI. Written as DNA, the CDR3 is TGTGCCAGCTCACCTGGGGGTCAGGCCTCCTTGGCCTACAATGAGCAGTTCTTC. It specifies CASSPGGQASLAYNEQFF.